This T cell receptor beta chain appears in the sequencing data of a study of blood T cell repertoires in COVID-19. Study at large: Acute and convalescent COVID-19 samples came from the United States, Italy and Spain. T cells, B-cell-depleted T cells, or PBMCs supplied cDNA or gDNA.

Under the authors' procedure: Amplification of reference gene primers provided the estimated nucleated cell counts. Assay used: immunoSEQ multiplex PCR; TCRdb lists only in-frame clones, some missing. V, J and clone size derive from that table, while D and trimming were established from the DNA sequence. The profile shows some 150,000 clones, roughly four fifths of them singletons. With respect to this clone: One end of the junction fails to match germline, which may point to a read error.

The specimen was peripheral blood. The TCR comes from a woman between 55 and 75 years old with acute or convalescent COVID-19.

In nucleotides, the CDR3 is TGTGCCAGCAGCTCCCGGACCTCGGGAGGGGGTAATCGGCCCCAGCATTTT. As protein: CASSSRTSGGGNRPQHF. The V and J genes are TRBV7-8 and TRBJ1-5; D possibly corresponds to TRBD1 (6 bases). CDR3 length: 17 amino acids. Germline V gene data show CDR1 as SGHVS and CDR2 as FQNEAQ. The complete variable domain, with remaining parts taken from reference TRBV7-8 and TRBJ1-5, reads GAGVSQSPRYKVAKRGQDVALRCDPISGHVSLFWYQQALGQGPEFLTYFQNEAQLDKSGLPSDRFFAERPEGSVSTLKIQRTQQEDSAVYLCASSSRTSGGGNRPQHFGDGTRLSIL.